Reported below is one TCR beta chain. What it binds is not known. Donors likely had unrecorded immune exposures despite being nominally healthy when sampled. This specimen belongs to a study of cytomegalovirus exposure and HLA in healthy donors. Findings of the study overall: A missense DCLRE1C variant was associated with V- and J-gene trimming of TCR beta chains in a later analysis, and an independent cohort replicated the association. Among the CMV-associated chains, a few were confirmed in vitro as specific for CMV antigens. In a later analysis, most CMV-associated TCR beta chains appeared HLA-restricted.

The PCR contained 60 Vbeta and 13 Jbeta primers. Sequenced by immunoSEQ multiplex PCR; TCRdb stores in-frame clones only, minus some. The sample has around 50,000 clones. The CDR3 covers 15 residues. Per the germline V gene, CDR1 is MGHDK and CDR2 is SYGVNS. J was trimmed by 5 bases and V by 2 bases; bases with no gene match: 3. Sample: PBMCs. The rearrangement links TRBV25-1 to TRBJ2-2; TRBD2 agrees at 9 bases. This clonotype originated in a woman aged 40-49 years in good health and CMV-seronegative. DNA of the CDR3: TGTGCCAGCAGTGAAGGGCTAGCGGGAACCGGGGAGCTGTTTTTT. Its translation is CASSEGLAGTGELFF.